Sequencing of this T cell receptor beta chain was carried out in a study of metastatic and nonmetastatic thyroid tumors. The study, taken as a whole, reports: Significantly greater TCR beta diversity was reportedly found in malignant thyroid tumors than in benign nodules (in blood and tumor).

On this clone: Its antigen is still unknown. The germline gene is not matched at one end of the junction; a read error may be the cause.

Before thyroid surgery, none of the patients had received any treatment. TCRdb re-called clones via MiXCR from the PCR reads. The sample contains around 19,000 clones, roughly 12% of which appear only once. Per the germline V gene, CDR1 is LNHDA and CDR2 is SQIVND (reference sequence). The CDR3 has 15 residues. Sample: blood. The chain recombines TRBV19 with TRBJ2-6; D gene ambiguous. The receptor's source is a female donor with papillary thyroid cancer or a benign thyroid nodule (not recorded which). Some clones in this sample may be carry-over from other donors' samples. CDR3 protein: CASSSQISVANVLTF. Here the CDR3 DNA reads TGTGCCAGTAGTTCCCAGATCTCTGTGGCCAACGTCCTGACTTTC.